The 5 T cell receptor beta chains below all came from one sample that was sequenced in a study of blood T cell repertoires in COVID-19. Profiled with immunoSEQ multiplex PCR; TCRdb holds only in-frame clones, not every one. The sample has some 200,000 clones; roughly 85% are singletons. The sample comprised peripheral blood. Receptor source: a woman between 18 and 29 years old who had recovered from COVID-19.

The rearrangement links TRBV4-2 to TRBJ2-1; 13 nucleotides align to TRBD2. Germline V gene lookup returns CDR1 LGHNA and CDR2 YNFKEQ. The CDR3 totals 17 residues. After removal of 2 bases from V and 8 bases from J, the junction contained 9 bases not matched to a gene. CDR3 protein: CASSQLTRTSGSDEQFF. The CDR3, as DNA: TGTGCCAGCAGCCAACTCACCAGGACTAGCGGGAGCGATGAGCAGTTCTTC.

The rearrangement uses TRBV6-5 and TRBJ2-7; 7 bases map to TRBD1. CDR3 length equals 13 residues. V was pared by 4 bases and J by 3 bases, with 3 bases of the junction left unmatched. Germline V lookup: CDR1 MNHEY, CDR2 SVGAGI. Written as DNA, the CDR3 is TGTGCCAGCAGTTCAGGACAGGACTACGAGCAGTACTTC. This sequence encodes CASSSGQDYEQYF.

For the CDR3, the DNA is TGTGCCTGGAGTGTACAAGATACGCAGTATTTT. Residues: CAWSVQDTQYF. The chain couples TRBV30 to TRBJ2-3, with D uncertain. CDR3 length: 11 residues. The ends were cut back, 0 bases at V and 5 bases at J, with 3 bases in the middle. Per germline, CDR1 GTSNPN and CDR2 SVGIG (reference sequence).

V is TRBV21-1 and J is TRBJ2-7; the table gives TRBD1 as D, unverified against the DNA. TRBV21-1 is noted as a pseudogene. The CDR3 is 15 amino acids. The CDR3, as DNA: TGTGCCAGCAGCAACCGCCGACAGGGTGGCTACGAGCAGTACTTC. Its protein product is CASSNRRQGGYEQYF.

This chain joins TRBV6-1 and TRBJ2-6, with a weak D call TRBD1 (5 bases). This CDR3 has 16 residues. Per the germline V gene, CDR1 is MNHNS and CDR2 is SASEGT. The ends were cut back, 4 bases at V and 1 base at J, with 11 bases in the middle. CDR3 DNA sequence: TGTGCCAGCAGTGGTGCAGGGCAATCTGGGGCCAACGTCCTGACTTTC. The encoded protein is CASSGAGQSGANVLTF.